This entry features one T cell receptor beta chain sequence. At the DNA level, this CDR3 is encoded by other sequences in the same sample as well. Clinical history reported by participants formed the basis on which cohorts were assigned. This sample was taken from a study of blood T cell repertoires in COVID-19. Study context: Specimens from acute and convalescent COVID-19 originated in the United States, Italy and Spain. The cDNA or gDNA used as material had been derived from T cells, B-cell-depleted T cells, or PBMCs.

CDR1 is SGHRS, CDR2 YFSETQ, per germline. The CDR3 totals 14 residues. V dropped 1 base and J dropped 3; count of bases not matched to a gene: 4. In the original workflow: Researchers report that nucleated cell counts were estimated from reference gene primer amplification. Method: immunoSEQ multiplex PCR; TCRdb's copy keeps in-frame clones and lacks some. V, J and clone size derive from that table, while D and trimming were established from the DNA sequence. The profile shows roughly 200,000 clones, 70% to 90% of them singletons. This sequence originates from a woman between 35 and 50 years old with acute COVID-19. Sequencing was carried out using PBMCs or T cells enriched from blood (not recorded which). This chain uses TRBV5-1 with TRBJ2-7; 7 bases align to TRBD2. CDR3: CASSLYASGYEQYF. DNA of the CDR3: TGCGCCAGCAGCTTGTACGCTAGCGGCTACGAGCAGTACTTC. The complete variable domain, with remaining parts taken from reference TRBV5-1 and TRBJ2-7, reads KAGVTQTPRYLIKTRGQQVTLSCSPISGHRSVSWYQQTPGQGLQFLFEYFSETQRNKGNFPGRFSGRQFSNSRSEMNVSTLELGDSALYLCASSLYASGYEQYFGPGTRLTVT.